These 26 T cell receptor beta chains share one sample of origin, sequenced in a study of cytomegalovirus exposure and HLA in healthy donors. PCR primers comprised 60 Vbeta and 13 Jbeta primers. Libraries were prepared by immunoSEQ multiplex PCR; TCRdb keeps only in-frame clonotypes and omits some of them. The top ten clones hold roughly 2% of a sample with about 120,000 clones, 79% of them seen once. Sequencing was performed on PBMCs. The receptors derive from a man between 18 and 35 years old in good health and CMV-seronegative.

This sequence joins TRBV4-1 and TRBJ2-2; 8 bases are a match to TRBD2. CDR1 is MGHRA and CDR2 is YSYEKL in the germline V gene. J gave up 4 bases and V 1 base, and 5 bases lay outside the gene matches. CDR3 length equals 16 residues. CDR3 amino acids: CASSQALAGVTGELFF. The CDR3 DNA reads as TGCGCCAGCAGCCAAGCGCTAGCGGGCGTCACCGGGGAGCTGTTTTTT.

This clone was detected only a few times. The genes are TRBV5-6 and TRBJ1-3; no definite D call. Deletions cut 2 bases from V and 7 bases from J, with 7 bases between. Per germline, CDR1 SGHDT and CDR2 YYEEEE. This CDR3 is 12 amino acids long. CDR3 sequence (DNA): TGTGCCAGCAGCTTAGTGAGGAACACCATATATTTT. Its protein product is CASSLVRNTIYF.

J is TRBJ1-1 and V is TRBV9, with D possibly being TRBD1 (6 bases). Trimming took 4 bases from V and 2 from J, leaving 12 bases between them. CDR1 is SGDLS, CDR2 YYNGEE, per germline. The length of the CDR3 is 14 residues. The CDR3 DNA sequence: TGTGCCAGCAGCCACAGGGACGGAAACACTGAAGCTTTCTTT. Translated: CASSHRDGNTEAFF.

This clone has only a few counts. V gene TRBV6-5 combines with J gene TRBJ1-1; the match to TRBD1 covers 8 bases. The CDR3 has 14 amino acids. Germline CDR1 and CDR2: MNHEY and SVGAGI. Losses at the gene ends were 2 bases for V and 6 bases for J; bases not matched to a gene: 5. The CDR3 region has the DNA TGTGCCAGCAGTTACGGACAGGGTTTGCCTGAAGCTTTCTTT. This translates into CASSYGQGLPEAFF.

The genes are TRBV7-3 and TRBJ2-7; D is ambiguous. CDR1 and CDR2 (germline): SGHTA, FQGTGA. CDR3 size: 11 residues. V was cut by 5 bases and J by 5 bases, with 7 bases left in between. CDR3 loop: CASSPRDEQYF. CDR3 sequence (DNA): TGTGCCAGCAGCCCCCGGGACGAGCAGTACTTC.

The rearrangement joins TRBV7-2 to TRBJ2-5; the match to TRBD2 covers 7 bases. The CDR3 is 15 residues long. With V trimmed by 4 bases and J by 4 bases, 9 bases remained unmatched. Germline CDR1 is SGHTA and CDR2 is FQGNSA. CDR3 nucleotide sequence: TGTGCCAGCAGCTCATGGGGGGGGATTCGAGAGACCCAGTACTTC. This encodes CASSSWGGIRETQYF. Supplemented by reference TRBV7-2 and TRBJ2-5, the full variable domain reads GAGVSQSPSNKVTEKGKDVELRCDPISGHTALYWYRQSLGQGLEFLIYFQGNSAPDKSGLPSDRFSAERTGGSVSTLTIQRTQQEDSAVYLCASSSWGGIRETQYFGPGTRLLVL.

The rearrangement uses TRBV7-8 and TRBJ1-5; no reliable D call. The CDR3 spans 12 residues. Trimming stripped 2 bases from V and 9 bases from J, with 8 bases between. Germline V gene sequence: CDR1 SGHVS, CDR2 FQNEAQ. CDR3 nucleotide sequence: TGTGCCAGCAGCTTATTCCCGTCGCCCCAGCATTTT. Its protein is CASSLFPSPQHF.

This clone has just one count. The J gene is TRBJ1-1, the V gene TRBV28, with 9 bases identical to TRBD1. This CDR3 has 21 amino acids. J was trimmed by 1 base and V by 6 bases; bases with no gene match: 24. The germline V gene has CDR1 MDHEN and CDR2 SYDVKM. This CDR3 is CASSRIAGTGIGPTSNTEAFF. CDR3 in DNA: TGTGCCAGCAGCCGAATCGCCGGGACAGGGATAGGCCCGACTTCGAACACTGAAGCTTTCTTT.

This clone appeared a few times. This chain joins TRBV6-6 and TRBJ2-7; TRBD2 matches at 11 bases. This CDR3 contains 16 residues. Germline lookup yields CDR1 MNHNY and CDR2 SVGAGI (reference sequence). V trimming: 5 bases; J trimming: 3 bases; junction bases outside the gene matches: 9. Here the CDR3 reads CASSTDLGTSGYEQYV. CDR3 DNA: TGTGCCAGCAGTACCGATCTCGGGACTAGCGGCTACGAGCAGTACGTC.

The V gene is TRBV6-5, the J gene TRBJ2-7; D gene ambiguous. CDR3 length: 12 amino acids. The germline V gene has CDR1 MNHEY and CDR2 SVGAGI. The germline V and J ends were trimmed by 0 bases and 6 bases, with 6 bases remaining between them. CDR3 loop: CASSYSRSEQYF. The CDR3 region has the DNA TGTGCCAGCAGTTACTCGAGGTCCGAGCAGTACTTC.

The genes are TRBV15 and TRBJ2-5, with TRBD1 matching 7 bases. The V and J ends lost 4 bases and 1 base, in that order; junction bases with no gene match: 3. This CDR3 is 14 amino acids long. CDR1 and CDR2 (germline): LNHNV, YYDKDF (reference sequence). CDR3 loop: CATSIGTVQETQYF. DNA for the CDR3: TGTGCCACCAGCATCGGGACAGTCCAAGAGACCCAGTACTTC. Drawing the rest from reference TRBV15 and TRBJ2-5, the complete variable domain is DAMVIQNPRYQVTQFGKPVTLSCSQTLNHNVMYWYQQKSSQAPKLLFHYYDKDFNNEADTPDNFQSRRPNTSFCFLDIRSPGLGDTAMYLCATSIGTVQETQYFGPGTRLLVL.

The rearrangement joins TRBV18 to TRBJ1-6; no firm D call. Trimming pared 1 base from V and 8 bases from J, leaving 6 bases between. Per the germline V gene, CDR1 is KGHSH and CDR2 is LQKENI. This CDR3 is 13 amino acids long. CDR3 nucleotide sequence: TGTGCCAGCTCACCACTCAACTATTCACCCCTCCACTTT. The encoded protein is CASSPLNYSPLHF.

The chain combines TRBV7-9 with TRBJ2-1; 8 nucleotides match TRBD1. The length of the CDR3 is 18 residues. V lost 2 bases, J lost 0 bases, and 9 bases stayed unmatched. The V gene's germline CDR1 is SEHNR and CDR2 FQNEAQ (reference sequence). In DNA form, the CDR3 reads TGTGCCAGCAGCTTAAAACCCGACAGGGGAGGCTCCTACAATGAGCAGTTCTTC. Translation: CASSLKPDRGGSYNEQFF.

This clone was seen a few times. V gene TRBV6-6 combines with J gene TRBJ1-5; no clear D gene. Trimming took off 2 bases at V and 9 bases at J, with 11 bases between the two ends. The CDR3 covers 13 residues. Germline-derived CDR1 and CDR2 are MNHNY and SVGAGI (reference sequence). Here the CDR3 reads CASSYEGIRPQHF. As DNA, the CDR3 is TGTGCCAGCAGTTACGAGGGTATTAGGCCCCAGCATTTT.

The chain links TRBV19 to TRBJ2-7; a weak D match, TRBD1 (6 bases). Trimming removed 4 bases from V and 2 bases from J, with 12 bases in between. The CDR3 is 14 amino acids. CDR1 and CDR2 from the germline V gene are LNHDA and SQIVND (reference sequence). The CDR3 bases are TGTGCCAGTAGTACGCAACAGGGACCCTACGAGCAGTACTTC. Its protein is CASSTQQGPYEQYF.

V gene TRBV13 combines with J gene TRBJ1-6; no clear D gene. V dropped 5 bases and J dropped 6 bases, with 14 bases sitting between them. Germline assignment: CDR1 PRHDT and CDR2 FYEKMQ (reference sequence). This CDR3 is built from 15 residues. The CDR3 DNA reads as TGTGCCAGCAGCCAGCGAAAAGGGAGTAATTCACCCCTCCACTTT. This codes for CASSQRKGSNSPLHF.

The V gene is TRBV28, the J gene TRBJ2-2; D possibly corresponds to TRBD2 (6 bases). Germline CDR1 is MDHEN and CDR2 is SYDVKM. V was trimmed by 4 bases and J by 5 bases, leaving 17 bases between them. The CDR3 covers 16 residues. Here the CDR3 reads CASSSIPGLLTGELFF. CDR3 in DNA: TGTGCCAGCAGTTCCATACCGGGACTGCTTACCGGGGAGCTGTTTTTT. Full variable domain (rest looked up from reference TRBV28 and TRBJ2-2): DVKVTQSSRYLVKRTGEKVFLECVQDMDHENMFWYRQDPGLGLRLIYFSYDVKMKEKGDIPEGYSVSREKKERFSLILESASTNQTSMYLCASSSIPGLLTGELFFGEGSRLTVL.

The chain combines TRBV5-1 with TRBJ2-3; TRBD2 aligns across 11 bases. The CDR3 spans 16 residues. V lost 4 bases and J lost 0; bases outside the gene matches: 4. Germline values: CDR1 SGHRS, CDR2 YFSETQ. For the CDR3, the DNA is TGCGCCAGCAGCCTGGGACTAGCGGAGAGCACAGATACGCAGTATTTT. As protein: CASSLGLAESTDTQYF.

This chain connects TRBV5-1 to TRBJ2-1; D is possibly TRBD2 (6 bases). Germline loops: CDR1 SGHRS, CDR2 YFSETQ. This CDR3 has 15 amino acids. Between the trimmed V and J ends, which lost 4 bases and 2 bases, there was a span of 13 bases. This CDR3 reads CASSRAGTTYNEQFF. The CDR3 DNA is TGCGCCAGCAGCAGAGCGGGCACGACCTACAATGAGCAGTTCTTC.

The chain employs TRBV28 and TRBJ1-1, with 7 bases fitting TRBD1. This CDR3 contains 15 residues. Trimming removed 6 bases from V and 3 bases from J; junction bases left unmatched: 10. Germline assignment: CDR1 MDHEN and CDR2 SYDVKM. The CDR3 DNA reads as TGTGCCAGCAGGAACAGGGGTGGAGAACACACTGAAGCTTTCTTT. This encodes CASRNRGGEHTEAFF.

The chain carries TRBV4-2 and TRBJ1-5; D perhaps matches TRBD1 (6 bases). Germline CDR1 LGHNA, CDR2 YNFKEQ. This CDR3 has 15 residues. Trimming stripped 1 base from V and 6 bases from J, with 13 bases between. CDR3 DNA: TGTGCCAGCAGCCAAGCAGAGGGGGTGGGTCAGCCCCAGCATTTT. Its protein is CASSQAEGVGQPQHF.

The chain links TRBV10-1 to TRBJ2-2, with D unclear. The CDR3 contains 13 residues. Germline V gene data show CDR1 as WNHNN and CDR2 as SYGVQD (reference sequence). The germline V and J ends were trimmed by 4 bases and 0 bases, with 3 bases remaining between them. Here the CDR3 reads CASSAANTGELFF. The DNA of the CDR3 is TGCGCCAGCAGTGCCGCGAACACCGGGGAGCTGTTTTTT.

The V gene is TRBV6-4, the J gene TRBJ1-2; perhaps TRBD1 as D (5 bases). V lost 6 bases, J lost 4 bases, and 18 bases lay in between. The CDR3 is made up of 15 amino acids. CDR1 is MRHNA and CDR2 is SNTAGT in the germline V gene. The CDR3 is CASSLPEGKFYGYTF. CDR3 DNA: TGTGCCAGCAGCCTCCCGGAGGGGAAATTCTATGGCTACACCTTC.

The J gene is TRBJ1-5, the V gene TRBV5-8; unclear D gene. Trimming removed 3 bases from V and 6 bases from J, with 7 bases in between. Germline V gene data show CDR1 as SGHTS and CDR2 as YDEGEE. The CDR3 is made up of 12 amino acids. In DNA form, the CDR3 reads TGTGCCAGCAGCTCCCCGGGTCAGCCCCAGCATTTT. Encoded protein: CASSSPGQPQHF.

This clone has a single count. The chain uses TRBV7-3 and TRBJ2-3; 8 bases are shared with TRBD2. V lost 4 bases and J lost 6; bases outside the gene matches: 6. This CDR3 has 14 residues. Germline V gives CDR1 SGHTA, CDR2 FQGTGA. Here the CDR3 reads CASSSGLAGDTQYF. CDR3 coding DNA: TGTGCCAGCAGCTCTGGACTAGCTGGGGATACGCAGTATTTT. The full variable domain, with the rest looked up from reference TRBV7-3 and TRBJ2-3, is GAGVSQTPSNKVTEKGKYVELRCDPISGHTALYWYRQSLGQGPEFLIYFQGTGAADDSGLPNDRFFAVRPEGSVSTLKIQRTERGDSAVYLCASSSGLAGDTQYFGPGTRLTVL.

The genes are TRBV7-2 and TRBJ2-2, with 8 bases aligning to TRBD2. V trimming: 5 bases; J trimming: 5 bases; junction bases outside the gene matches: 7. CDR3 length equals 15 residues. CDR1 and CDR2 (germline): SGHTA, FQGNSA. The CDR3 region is CASSGSGRVTGELFF. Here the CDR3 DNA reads TGTGCCAGCAGCGGCAGCGGGAGAGTTACCGGGGAGCTGTTTTTT.